The T cell receptor beta chain described here comes from a study of blood T cell repertoires in COVID-19 (dated by TCRdb to 2019 to 2021). Describing the broader study: The collaborator samples originated in the United States, Italy and Spain and spanned the acute and convalescent phases of COVID-19. The repertoires were released in a freely available public database meant as a resource for research on the immune response to SARS-CoV-2. Sample metadata almost always included a de-identified subject ID, COVID-19 status, age in years and sex. Subjects who had been exposed to COVID-19, were actively infected with it, or had recovered from it provided the deeply sampled blood TCRbeta repertoires that made up the dataset. The samples were drawn from two sources: the first 160 participants of the ongoing ImmuneRACE study, and about 1,300 subjects contributed by 6 global collaborators. The prospective study material was composed of cDNA or gDNA derived from T cells, B-cell-depleted T cells, or PBMCs. Where available, HLA class I and class II types were obtained from metadata supplied by the sample provider rather than from assay-based typing.

On the study overall, not on this receptor specifically: The amount of clinical and demographic metadata varied by source and participant and was provided uncurated.

The immunoSEQ Assay, a bias-controlled multiplex PCR, was used to amplify TCRbeta CDR3 regions from genomic DNA. In the paper's pipeline: The number of nucleated cells in each sample was estimated by amplification of reference gene primers within the assay. Sequence reads were collapsed and filtered to measure the absolute abundance of every unique TCRbeta CDR3 rearrangement. For each sample, productive Simpson clonality was calculated by taking the square root of Simpson's diversity index across productive rearrangements. Not all clones reach the TCRdb copy of this immuneACCESS table, which keeps in-frame sequences only. Checked studies attribute under half of the gap to unresolved V genes and leave the rest unexplained. That table furnishes V, J and clone size, whereas the DNA furnished D and trimming. In this sample the table shows 150,000 to 200,000 clones, 86% of which occur a single time. Roughly 2.9% of the sample lies in the top ten.

Notes on this clone: The target of this receptor is not known. No base quality values were provided; no much bigger clone lies one nucleotide off.

The germline V gene (reference sequence) gives CDR1 as PRHDT and CDR2 as FYEKMQ. Trimming removed 5 bases from V and 8 bases from J; the gene matches leave 7 bases unexplained. Measured from the cysteine to the phenylalanine, the CDR3 is 13 residues long. Kept here is only the CDR3 DNA, which spans 39 bases and is read in frame from base 1. Each collaborating institution followed its own protocols to collect whole blood in K2EDTA tubes. For TCRbeta analysis, collaborator samples were shipped as frozen whole blood, as isolated PBMCs, or as DNA extracted from either sample type. The sample taken for sequencing was peripheral blood. The TCR was taken from a woman in her twenties or thirties with active or convalescent COVID-19. The rearranged segments are TRBV13 and TRBJ1-2; 8 bases in between match TRBD1. CDR3 loop: CASSENRGTGYTF. The nucleotide sequence is given as TGTGCCAGCAGCGAAAACAGGGGGACAGGCTACACCTTC.